These 26 T cell receptor beta chains were all obtained from the same sample, sequenced in a study of T cell repertoires in cytomegalovirus infection. TCRdb recomputed calls from the reads with MiXCR, one row per CDR3 protein. The repertoire consists of some 180,000 distinct CDR3 sequences, with about 18% occurring once and the leading ten covering around 25%. Sequenced input: CD8+ T cells from PBMCs. These receptors came from a human donor in good health (CMV status not recorded). Some clones in this sample may be carry-over from other donors' samples.

In this sample, this clonotype turned up many times. The CDR3 DNA sequence: TGTGCCAGCAGCTTAAGAGGGGTCTCTATCAACGAGCAGTACTTC. It yields the protein CASSLRGVSINEQYF. The chain recombines TRBV7-9 with TRBJ2-7; D might be TRBD1 or TRBD2, each matching 5 bases. CDR1 is SEHNR, CDR2 FQNEAQ, per germline (reference sequence). The CDR3 spans 15 residues. The V end was cut by 2 bases, the J end by 5 bases, with 16 bases between.

CDR3: CAISESARGDTEAFF. CDR3 coding DNA: TGTGCCATCAGTGAGTCCGCCAGGGGAGACACTGAAGCTTTCTTT. J is TRBJ1-1 and V is TRBV10-3; a weak D match, TRBD1 (6 bases). Germline V gene sequence: CDR1 ENHRY, CDR2 SYGVKD. The V gene lost 0 bases and the J gene lost 3 bases, with 11 bases spanning the gap. CDR3 length: 15 residues.

This sequence joins TRBV4-1 and TRBJ2-7; 7 bases match TRBD2. Germline loops: CDR1 MGHRA, CDR2 YSYEKL. The CDR3 spans 18 residues. After removal of 4 bases from V and 3 bases from J, the junction contained 18 bases not matched to a gene. CDR3 residues: CASSLEGGVSRDYYEQYF. DNA for the CDR3: TGCGCCAGCAGCCTGGAGGGAGGGGTTTCTAGGGATTACTACGAGCAGTACTTC.

This clonotype was observed a handful of times. This sequence joins TRBV12-3 or TRBV12-4 and TRBJ2-1, with D possibly called TRBD1 or TRBD2 (6 bases each). V was shortened by 2 bases and J by 7 bases, with 12 bases between the two germline ends. This CDR3 region has 14 residues. The CDR3 spells CASSLWGAANEQFF. DNA for the CDR3: TGTGCCAGCAGTTTATGGGGGGCTGCAAATGAGCAGTTCTTC.

This chain connects TRBV27 to TRBJ1-5, with D possibly matching TRBD1 (5 bases). Per germline, CDR1 MNHEY and CDR2 SMNVEV (reference sequence). Trimming removed 2 bases at V and 6 bases at J, with 8 bases between. The length of the CDR3 is 13 residues. The CDR3 DNA reads as TGTGCCAGCAGTTTAAGGGGTATTCAGCCCCAGCATTTT. As protein: CASSLRGIQPQHF.

This chain links TRBV12-3 or TRBV12-4 with TRBJ2-3, with TRBD2 identical over 8 bases. This CDR3 is 13 amino acids long. With 10 bases clipped from V and 2 bases from J, the junction kept 5 bases outside the gene matches. The CDR3 region is CATVAGTTDTQYF. CDR3 sequence (DNA): TGTGCCACCGTAGCGGGGACCACAGATACGCAGTATTTT.

This clonotype appeared a single time. The rearrangement links TRBV7-6 to TRBJ2-7; weak D call: TRBD1 (6 bases). The CDR3 spans 15 residues. The V end was cut by 2 bases, the J end by 1 base, with 12 bases between. Germline CDR1 and CDR2: SGHVS and FNYEAQ. CDR3 sequence: CASSLRSQGSYEQYF. CDR3 in DNA: TGTGCCAGCAGCTTACGGTCTCAGGGGTCCTACGAGCAGTACTTC.

The chain couples TRBV2 to TRBJ2-7; the D gene is possibly TRBD2 (7 bases). Germline V gene data show CDR1 as SNHLY and CDR2 as FYNNEI. The CDR3 runs to 16 residues. With 6 bases removed from V and 3 bases from J, the gap between germline ends came to 21 bases. CDR3 coding DNA: TGTGCCAGCAGGGGGAGGGGAGTGGGGGCCCTCTACGAGCAGTACTTC. The encoded protein is CASRGRGVGALYEQYF.

This clonotype has only a few counts. The chain combines TRBV6-2 or TRBV6-3 with TRBJ2-5; D is perhaps TRBD2 (5 bases). The CDR3 runs to 12 residues. From germline, CDR1 is MNHEY and CDR2 SVGEGT. Trimming removed 4 bases from V and 6 bases from J, with 9 bases in between. The CDR3 bases are TGTGCCAGCAGTTTCAAGCGGAAGACCCAGTACTTC. It yields the protein CASSFKRKTQYF.

CDR3: CASIFSGRGSPYEQYF. The CDR3 bases are TGTGCCAGCATTTTTAGCGGGCGGGGGAGCCCGTACGAGCAGTACTTC. The rearrangement joins TRBV28 to TRBJ2-7; 7 bases line up with TRBD2. Germline assignment: CDR1 MDHEN and CDR2 SYDVKM. The V and J ends lost 7 bases and 4 bases, in that order; junction bases with no gene match: 16. The CDR3 totals 16 residues. The full variable domain, completed using reference TRBV28 and TRBJ2-7, is DVKVTQSSRYLVKRTGEKVFLECVQDMDHENMFWYRQDPGLGLRLIYFSYDVKMKEKGDIPEGYSVSREKKERFSLILESASTNQTSMYLCASIFSGRGSPYEQYFGPGTRLTVT.

This clonotype was observed a few times. J is TRBJ2-2 and V is TRBV7-2; D gene unclear. The CDR3 is made up of 15 amino acids. V lost 4 bases to trimming and J lost 3 bases, with 12 bases between them. CDR1 is SGHTA, CDR2 FQGNSA, per germline. The CDR3 here is CASSSSGPYTGELFF. In nucleotides, the CDR3 is TGTGCCAGCAGCTCATCCGGACCATACACCGGGGAGCTGTTTTTT.

The gene calls are TRBV7-9 and TRBJ2-6; 7 bases fit TRBD1. Germline V gene sequence: CDR1 SEHNR, CDR2 FQNEAQ (reference sequence). J gave up 4 bases and V 5 bases, and 5 bases lay outside the gene matches. The CDR3 length is 15 residues. In nucleotides, the CDR3 is TGTGCCAGCAGCGGAGGACAGGAGGGGGCCAACGTCCTGACTTTC. Its translation is CASSGGQEGANVLTF.

As regards this clonotype: The conserved closing phenylalanine or tryptophan is absent in this CDR3, likely reflecting a read error. The limits of the CDR3 on the DNA are not certain, so only TCRdb's listed CDR3 is given. CDR3 in amino acids: CASSLGTNPHSFH. V gene TRBV28 combines with J gene TRBJ2-7; TRBD1, as called in the table, went unchecked against the DNA. Ends included, the CDR3 has 13 residues. CDR1 is MDHEN and CDR2 is SYDVKM in the germline V gene.

This clonotype showed up just a few times. V gene TRBV7-9 combines with J gene TRBJ2-2; D gene uncertain. Looked up from germline, CDR1 is SEHNR and CDR2 is FQNEAQ (reference sequence). The CDR3 is made up of 13 amino acids. V was pared by 5 bases and J by 4 bases, with 8 bases between. CDR3 nucleotide sequence: TGTGCCAGCAGCACCCCAAGCACCGGGGAGCTGTTTTTT. This sequence encodes CASSTPSTGELFF.

The chain carries TRBV4-3 and TRBJ1-1; 10 nucleotides line up with TRBD1. CDR1 LGHNA and CDR2 YSLEER come from the germline V gene. V shed 2 bases, J shed 0 bases, and the junction held 12 bases outside the gene matches. This CDR3 contains 19 residues. CDR3 sequence reads: CASSQQPGTGVPMNTEAFF. In DNA form, the CDR3 reads TGCGCCAGCAGCCAACAACCCGGGACAGGGGTGCCAATGAACACTGAAGCTTTCTTT.

The V and J genes are TRBV29-1 and TRBJ1-1, with TRBD1 matching 7 bases. The CDR3 length is 16 residues. J gave up 0 bases and V 6 bases, and 13 bases lay outside the gene matches. CDR1 is SQVTM, CDR2 ANQGSEA, per germline. CDR3 nucleotides: TGCAGCGTCCTGGGGAGGACAGGTAGAATGAACACTGAAGCTTTCTTT. Its protein is CSVLGRTGRMNTEAFF.

This clonotype was counted between two and nine times. This chain joins TRBV7-9 and TRBJ2-1, with D maybe TRBD1 (6 bases). The V gene lost 4 bases and the J gene lost 6 bases, with 13 bases spanning the gap. The CDR3 runs 14 residues. The germline V gene has CDR1 SEHNR and CDR2 FQNEAQ (reference sequence). The CDR3 sequence: CASSSRQAGNEQFF. CDR3 bases: TGTGCCAGCAGCTCTCGACAGGCAGGCAATGAGCAGTTCTTC.

This chain connects TRBV4-3 to TRBJ2-7; a weak D match, TRBD1 (5 bases). The CDR3 covers 16 residues. V shed 0 bases and J shed 7 bases, with 19 bases lying between them. CDR1 and CDR2 from the germline V gene are LGHNA and YSLEER. CDR3 sequence reads: CASSQDPRVGFREQYF. The CDR3 DNA reads as TGCGCCAGCAGCCAAGATCCCAGGGTGGGATTCCGGGAGCAGTACTTC.

The V call is TRBV6-5, the J call TRBJ1-2, with 7 bases matching TRBD1. J was trimmed by 4 bases and V by 6 bases; bases with no gene match: 5. The germline V gene has CDR1 MNHEY and CDR2 SVGAGI. The CDR3 runs 13 residues. CDR3 sequence reads: CASRWGQSYGYTF. The CDR3 coding sequence is TGTGCCAGCAGATGGGGACAGTCCTATGGCTACACCTTC.

This clonotype was detected many times. This chain joins TRBV7-9 and TRBJ2-1; D uncertain. Trimming took 1 base from V and 6 from J, leaving 22 bases between them. CDR3 length: 18 amino acids. In germline, CDR1 is SEHNR, CDR2 FQNEAQ (reference sequence). The DNA for the CDR3 is TGTGCCAGCAGCTTAGATGTGGGCCTATTAGTAGAGAGCAATGAGCAGTTCTTC. Translated, it gives CASSLDVGLLVESNEQFF.

The genes are TRBV10-3 and TRBJ2-7; tentatively, D is TRBD2 (6 bases). Germline V gene lookup returns CDR1 ENHRY and CDR2 SYGVKD. The CDR3 spans 14 residues. V lost 4 bases to trimming and J lost 3 bases, with 13 bases between them. The CDR3 region is CAISVSGEYYEQYF. The DNA for the CDR3 is TGTGCCATCAGTGTATCGGGGGAGTACTACGAGCAGTACTTC.

This chain uses TRBV5-5 with TRBJ1-1; 7 bases match TRBD1. CDR3 size: 11 residues. The germline CDR1 and CDR2 sequences are SGHKS and YYEKEE (reference sequence). V dropped 5 bases and J dropped 11; count of bases not matched to a gene: 6. CDR3 region: CASSVGRGAFF. In DNA, the CDR3 is TGTGCCAGCAGTGTTGGCAGGGGGGCTTTCTTT.

This sequence joins TRBV29-1 and TRBJ1-1; no reliable D call. Per germline, CDR1 SQVTM and CDR2 ANQGSEA. The CDR3 length is 11 residues. Trimming removed 5 bases from V and 3 bases from J, with 7 bases in between. CDR3 sequence: CSVFKDTEAFF. The CDR3, as DNA: TGCAGCGTTTTTAAGGACACTGAAGCTTTCTTT.

The rearrangement uses TRBV20-1 and TRBJ2-3; D possibly corresponds to TRBD2 (5 bases). CDR1 is DFQATT, CDR2 SNEGSKA, per germline (reference sequence). Between the trimmed V and J ends, which lost 5 bases and 2 bases, there was a span of 11 bases. This CDR3 is 13 amino acids long. The CDR3 DNA reads TGCAGTGCTGACTACCTACTCACAGATACGCAGTATTTT. It yields the protein CSADYLLTDTQYF.

This clonotype was detected a few times. The chain couples TRBV6-2 or TRBV6-3 to TRBJ2-7; D remains unclear. The germline gives CDR1 MNHEY, CDR2 SVGEGT. Trimming left V 5 bases short and J 2 bases short, with 13 bases between. The CDR3 runs 14 residues. The CDR3 loop reads CASSLLRATYEQYF. The CDR3 DNA reads as TGTGCCAGCAGTCTTCTACGGGCTACCTACGAGCAGTACTTC.

This clonotype was observed a few times. The J gene is TRBJ2-4, the V gene TRBV2; maybe TRBD1 (6 bases). V gave up 2 bases and J gave up 0 bases, with 11 bases separating them. Germline V gene sequence: CDR1 SNHLY, CDR2 FYNNEI. The CDR3 length is 16 residues. CDR3 region: CASSESEGVAKNIQYF. The CDR3, as DNA: TGTGCCAGCAGTGAATCCGAGGGGGTAGCCAAAAACATTCAGTACTTC.